The 20 T cell receptor beta chains below come from one sample, sequenced in a study of OX40 agonist ivuxolimab in advanced cancers. The protocol was immunoSEQ multiplex PCR, while the TCRdb copy is restricted to in-frame clones and leaves out a portion. The sample includes around 70,000 clones, 82% of them seen just once. The specimen comprised CD4+ or CD8+ T cells sorted from blood, sampled in a trial of the OX40 agonist ivuxolimab. These receptors came from an adult with an advanced solid tumor such as melanoma, head and neck, liver or kidney cancer.

Concerning this clone itself: The sample has other DNA sequences that encode this CDR3 too. The V gene is TRBV5-1, the J gene TRBJ2-1; 7 nucleotides align to TRBD1. The germline CDR1 and CDR2 sequences are SGHRS and YFSETQ. The trim removed 4 bases at V and 1 base at J, leaving 8 bases unmatched. The CDR3 covers 16 residues. The DNA for the CDR3 is TGCGCCAGCAGCCCAGGGGGAACTGGATCCTACAATGAGCAGTTCTTC. This translates into CASSPGGTGSYNEQFF.

The rearrangement uses TRBV6-4 and TRBJ2-2; D may correspond to TRBD1 or TRBD2 (6 bases each). Per the germline V gene, CDR1 is MRHNA and CDR2 is SNTAGT. This CDR3 has 18 residues. V lost 0 bases and J 1 base, leaving 15 bases between the germline ends. CDR3 nucleotide sequence: TGTGCCAGCAGTGACTCCTACCAGAGGGGGGAGAACACCGGGGAGCTGTTTTTT. It yields the protein CASSDSYQRGENTGELFF.

The chain links TRBV6-5 to TRBJ1-2; no clear D gene. CDR3 length: 13 residues. The ends were cut back, 3 bases at V and 5 bases at J, with 10 bases in the middle. Germline V CDR1 and CDR2: MNHEY, SVGAGI. The CDR3 spells CASSYRRLYGYTF. Written as DNA, the CDR3 is TGTGCCAGCAGTTATAGGCGGCTTTATGGCTACACCTTC.

J is TRBJ2-6 and V is TRBV27; D assignment may be TRBD1 or TRBD2 (5 bases each). The CDR3 is made up of 16 amino acids. V shed 3 bases and J shed 2 bases, with 11 bases lying between them. Germline V gives CDR1 MNHEY, CDR2 SMNVEV (reference sequence). As DNA, the CDR3 is TGTGCCAGCAGTTTTGAGGGGCTCGCTGGGGCCAACGTCCTGACTTTC. Translation: CASSFEGLAGANVLTF.

J is TRBJ2-7 and V is TRBV6-6; D is perhaps TRBD2 (6 bases). The germline V gene encodes CDR1 MNHNY and CDR2 SVGAGI (reference sequence). The CDR3 runs to 13 residues. V gave up 5 bases and J gave up 2 bases, with 10 bases separating them. CDR3 loop: CASSRDSAYEQYF. CDR3 DNA sequence: TGTGCCAGCAGTCGGGACTCGGCCTACGAGCAGTACTTC.

V gene TRBV21-1 combines with J gene TRBJ2-5; the D call TRBD2 from the table was never checked on the DNA. TRBV21-1 is a known pseudogene. The CDR3 totals 16 residues. The CDR3 DNA reads TGTGCCAGCAGCAGCCGGACTTACGACCGGCAAGAGACCCAGTACTTC. Translation gives CASSSRTYDRQETQYF.

The chain carries TRBV18 and TRBJ2-7; D might be TRBD1 (6 bases). Germline loops: CDR1 KGHSH, CDR2 LQKENI. V lost 3 bases and J lost 1, with 7 bases in between. This CDR3 has 13 residues. The CDR3 region has the DNA TGTGCCAGCTCACCTGGGACATCCTACGAGCAGTACTTC. Its translation is CASSPGTSYEQYF.

The chain links TRBV7-9 to TRBJ2-7; D not resolved. V was shortened by 3 bases and J by 6 bases, with 9 bases between the two germline ends. CDR3 length: 12 amino acids. Germline V gene data show CDR1 as SEHNR and CDR2 as FQNEAQ (reference sequence). The CDR3 region is CASSLYPGEQYF. In DNA, the CDR3 is TGTGCCAGCAGCTTGTACCCGGGCGAGCAGTACTTC.

The CDR3 DNA is TGTGCCAGCAGCCGGGACAGCCTCGGGGAGCAGTACTTC. Its translation is CASSRDSLGEQYF. The chain is built from TRBV6-1 and TRBJ2-7, with 7 bases lining up with TRBD1. CDR1 is MNHNS, CDR2 SASEGT, per germline. V lost 6 bases to trimming and J lost 7 bases; unmatched junction nucleotides: 9. The CDR3 sequence is 13 residues long.

The genes are TRBV5-1 and TRBJ1-2, with D uncertain. Trimming left V 6 bases short and J 2 bases short, with 17 bases between. The CDR3 extends over 15 amino acids. Germline CDR1 is SGHRS and CDR2 is YFSETQ. In DNA, the CDR3 is TGCGCCAGCACCACCGCCCTAGACTCGAACTATGGCTACACCTTC. It yields the protein CASTTALDSNYGYTF. Together with reference TRBV5-1 and TRBJ1-2, the CDR3 gives the full variable domain: KAGVTQTPRYLIKTRGQQVTLSCSPISGHRSVSWYQQTPGQGLQFLFEYFSETQRNKGNFPGRFSGRQFSNSRSEMNVSTLELGDSALYLCASTTALDSNYGYTFGSGTRLTVV.

Only a few counts were recorded for this clone. The chain joins TRBV5-6 to TRBJ1-2; no clear D gene. Per germline, CDR1 SGHDT and CDR2 YYEEEE. The CDR3 is 12 residues long. V was pared by 4 bases and J by 5 bases, with 9 bases between. The chain's CDR3 is CASSQDGYGYTF. DNA of the CDR3: TGTGCCAGCAGCCAGGACGGATATGGCTACACCTTC.

The genes are TRBV7-2 and TRBJ2-2; no clear D gene. Germline CDR1 SGHTA, CDR2 FQGNSA. CDR3 length: 15 residues. Trimming took off 1 base at V and 1 base at J, with 7 bases between the two ends. CDR3 nucleotides: TGTGCCAGCAGCTTAGTAGGGCGGAACACCGGGGAGCTGTTTTTT. Translation: CASSLVGRNTGELFF. Full variable domain (rest looked up from reference TRBV7-2 and TRBJ2-2): GAGVSQSPSNKVTEKGKDVELRCDPISGHTALYWYRQSLGQGLEFLIYFQGNSAPDKSGLPSDRFSAERTGGSVSTLTIQRTQQEDSAVYLCASSLVGRNTGELFFGEGSRLTVL.

This chain links TRBV2 with TRBJ1-3; no firm D call. The CDR3 consists of 14 residues. Germline lookup yields CDR1 SNHLY and CDR2 FYNNEI. V gave up 4 bases and J gave up 3 bases, with 10 bases separating them. CDR3 protein: CASSATSNGNTIYF. The CDR3 coding sequence is TGTGCCAGCAGTGCGACCAGTAATGGAAACACCATATATTTT.

The V call is TRBV21-1, the J call TRBJ2-5; the listed D gene, TRBD1, was not tested against the DNA. TRBV21-1 represents a pseudogene. This CDR3 is 12 amino acids long. This chain's CDR3 is CASPDSQETQYF. DNA of the CDR3: TGTGCCAGCCCGGACAGTCAAGAGACCCAGTACTTC.

This clone has more than one count but fewer than ten. J is TRBJ2-5 and V is TRBV2; TRBD2 matches at 10 bases. Germline CDR1 is SNHLY and CDR2 is FYNNEI. The CDR3 spans 16 residues. V trimming: 8 bases; J trimming: 4 bases; junction bases outside the gene matches: 13. CDR3 DNA sequence: TGTGCCAGCGGGGGGGCTAGCGGGAGAGACAGAGAGACCCAGTACTTC. Translating it yields CASGGASGRDRETQYF.

The V gene is TRBV7-8, the J gene TRBJ2-3, with 10 bases matching TRBD2. The germline gives CDR1 SGHVS, CDR2 FQNEAQ. Trimming at V came to 5 bases and at J to 6 bases, leaving 14 bases not matched to a gene. The CDR3 runs to 17 residues. Here the CDR3 reads CASSQHWASGGPDTQYF. For the CDR3, the DNA is TGTGCCAGCAGCCAACACTGGGCTAGCGGGGGCCCGGATACGCAGTATTTT.

This chain connects TRBV18 to TRBJ2-7; unclear D gene. From germline, CDR1 is KGHSH and CDR2 LQKENI. Trimming pared 4 bases from V and 5 bases from J, leaving 12 bases between. The CDR3 is made up of 13 amino acids. For the CDR3, the DNA is TGTGCCAGCTCACAACTCCTTTCCCACGAGCAGTACTTC. Translated: CASSQLLSHEQYF.

The chain uses TRBV27 and TRBJ1-5, with a weak D call TRBD1 (5 bases). The CDR3 has 13 residues. The V gene lost 3 bases and the J gene lost 7 bases, with 10 bases spanning the gap. Germline lookup yields CDR1 MNHEY and CDR2 SMNVEV (reference sequence). CDR3 in DNA: TGTGCCAGCAGTTTCGACGGGGACCAGCCCCAGCATTTT. Translated: CASSFDGDQPQHF.

The rearrangement uses TRBV5-4 and TRBJ2-3; the match to TRBD2 covers 8 bases. Germline V gene sequence: CDR1 SGHNT, CDR2 YYREEE (reference sequence). Losses at the gene ends were 3 bases for V and 6 bases for J; bases not matched to a gene: 9. This CDR3 spans 15 amino acids. The CDR3 DNA follows: TGTGCCAGCAGCTCCACTAGCGGATCTTGGGATACGCAGTATTTT. It translates to CASSSTSGSWDTQYF. Based on the CDR3 plus reference TRBV5-4 and TRBJ2-3, the full variable domain is ETGVTQSPTHLIKTRGQQVTLRCSSQSGHNTVSWYQQALGQGPQFIFQYYREEENGRGNFPPRFSGLQFPNYSSELNVNALELDDSALYLCASSSTSGSWDTQYFGPGTRLTVL.

A single count supports this clone. This sequence joins TRBV7-9 and TRBJ2-1; TRBD2 aligns across 9 bases. Germline trimming cut 5 bases from V and 3 bases from J; bases unmatched to any gene: 14. This CDR3 spans 18 amino acids. From germline, CDR1 is SEHNR and CDR2 FQNEAQ (reference sequence). The CDR3 spells CASSPASGIPGHYNEQFF. The CDR3 bases are TGTGCCAGCAGCCCGGCTAGCGGGATCCCCGGCCACTACAATGAGCAGTTCTTC.